The clone carrying this TCR beta chain appeared a single time. Its antigen remains unidentified. The data stem from a study of cytomegalovirus exposure and HLA in healthy donors. Study-wide findings and caveats: The investigators catalogued 150 or so TCR beta chains as cytomegalovirus-associated. Common viral pathogens seemed, in a later analysis, to connect with several of the most significant clusters.

Researchers ran the PCR with 60 Vbeta and 13 Jbeta primers. Profiled with immunoSEQ multiplex PCR; TCRdb holds only in-frame clones, not every one. The sample holds about 140,000 clones, about 80% seen once. Germline CDR1 reads MNHEY; CDR2 reads SVGAGI. Unmatched junction bases numbered 7, after V lost 6 bases and J lost 2 bases. The CDR3 spans 15 residues. All donors participated as healthy donors of bone marrow. The sequence was collected from a man between 25 and 39 years old in good health and CMV-seropositive. Source material: PBMCs. This chain links TRBV6-5 with TRBJ2-1; 7 bases are shared with TRBD2. The CDR3 nucleotides are TGTGCCAGCAGGGCGGGAGAGGGGCCCTACAATGAGCAGTTCTTC. This gives the protein CASRAGEGPYNEQFF.